This T cell receptor (beta chain) is from a study of blood T cell repertoires in COVID-19. Study in general: Acute and convalescent COVID-19 samples came from the United States, Italy and Spain. Sources were T cells, B-cell-depleted T cells, or PBMCs; the material itself was cDNA or gDNA.

Original analysis: Amplification with reference gene primers provided the estimates of nucleated cell counts. Here immunoSEQ multiplex PCR was the method, and the copy in TCRdb shows in-frame clones only, minus some. From that table come the V and J calls and clone size; the DNA was used to work out D and trimming. The repertoire holds roughly 350,000 clones, with 85% as singletons. The CDR3 has 13 amino acids. Unmatched junction bases numbered 3, after V lost 6 bases and J lost 6 bases. Per germline, CDR1 MNHEY and CDR2 SVGAGI. This clonotype originated in a woman between 18 and 30 years old with acute or convalescent COVID-19. V and J are TRBV6-5 and TRBJ2-2; 8 positions match TRBD1. Sequences were obtained from peripheral blood. The CDR3 region is CASRPTGAGELFF. In DNA form, the CDR3 reads TGTGCCAGCAGACCGACAGGGGCCGGGGAGCTGTTTTTT.